The 26 T cell receptor beta chains in this list originate from one sample, sequenced in a study of Ad26.COV2.S vaccination and SARS-CoV-2 variants. Sequencing was performed with immunoSEQ multiplex PCR; in TCRdb, only in-frame clones are kept and a portion is missing. The top ten hold about 5.9% of the sample, which has about 180,000 clones, around 90% seen once. The material was peripheral blood, obtained after recovery from COVID-19. These receptors were taken from a human donor who had recovered from COVID-19.

V is TRBV6-5 and J is TRBJ1-1; perhaps TRBD1 as D (5 bases). This CDR3 region has 14 residues. Germline V lookup: CDR1 MNHEY, CDR2 SVGAGI. V was cut by 4 bases and J by 1 base, with 10 bases left in between. Here the CDR3 DNA reads TGTGCCAGCAGTTCTAGGACACAGAACACTGAAGCTTTCTTT. It codes for CASSSRTQNTEAFF.

The V call is TRBV7-9, the J call TRBJ1-1, with D possibly matching TRBD1 (5 bases). Germline values: CDR1 SEHNR, CDR2 FQNEAQ (reference sequence). The CDR3 is 14 amino acids. The V end was cut by 5 bases, the J end by 2 bases, with 12 bases between. The CDR3 DNA follows: TGTGCCAGCAGCCCCCGGGACTTTAACACTGAAGCTTTCTTT. Amino acid sequence: CASSPRDFNTEAFF.

V is TRBV3-1 (or the pseudogene TRBV3-2) and J is TRBJ2-5; 9 bases are a match to TRBD1. There are 16 residues in the CDR3. Unmatched junction bases numbered 7, after V lost 3 bases and J lost 2 bases. The V gene's germline CDR1 is LGHDT and CDR2 YNNKEL (reference sequence). In DNA form, the CDR3 reads TGTGCCAGCAGCCACACCTCCGGGACAGGGCAAGAGACCCAGTACTTC. It is translated as CASSHTSGTGQETQYF.

V gene TRBV4-2 combines with J gene TRBJ2-7; 8 bases fit TRBD2. Germline V gene data show CDR1 as LGHNA and CDR2 as YNFKEQ. The CDR3 spans 15 residues. The ends lost 4 bases at V and 2 bases at J; junction bases unmatched: 7. DNA of the CDR3: TGTGCCAGCAGCCTCCGTAGCGGGGTCACCTACGAGCAGTACTTC. This codes for CASSLRSGVTYEQYF.

The rearrangement uses TRBV3-1 (or the pseudogene TRBV3-2) and TRBJ2-1, with D perhaps matching TRBD2 (6 bases). This CDR3 is built from 15 residues. The V gene lost 4 bases and the J gene lost 0 bases, with 10 bases spanning the gap. The germline CDR1 and CDR2 sequences are LGHDT and YNNKEL (reference sequence). The CDR3 nucleotides read TGTGCCAGCAGCCTGGGACTGAGCTCCTACAATGAGCAGTTCTTC. Its protein is CASSLGLSSYNEQFF.

This chain connects TRBV20-1 to TRBJ2-4; D call uncertain. The CDR3 totals 11 residues. The germline V gene encodes CDR1 DFQATT and CDR2 SNEGSKA (reference sequence). V lost 5 bases and J 9 bases, leaving 11 bases between the germline ends. CDR3 nucleotide sequence: TGCAGTGCTCCCCGGATGGGCATTCAGTACTTC. Translated, it gives CSAPRMGIQYF.

The gene calls are TRBV19 and TRBJ2-5; TRBD2 agrees at 14 bases. Germline loops: CDR1 LNHDA, CDR2 SQIVND (reference sequence). V dropped 4 bases and J dropped 5; count of bases not matched to a gene: 6. The length of the CDR3 is 16 residues. The CDR3 DNA is TGTGCCAGTAGTACGGGACTAGCGGGAGATGAGGAGACCCAGTACTTC. Amino acids: CASSTGLAGDEETQYF.

This chain uses TRBV7-8 with TRBJ2-3, with D perhaps matching TRBD1 or TRBD2 (5 bases each). This CDR3 has 13 residues. Trimming shortened V by 4 bases and J by 4 bases, and 9 bases separated the two germline ends. The V gene's germline CDR1 is SGHVS and CDR2 FQNEAQ. The CDR3 region has the DNA TGTGCCAGCAGCTCCCGGGACCCAGATACGCAGTATTTT. Translating it yields CASSSRDPDTQYF.

This clone was found a few times. The chain couples TRBV27 to TRBJ1-5; D is uncertain. V was cut by 5 bases and J by 1 base, with 12 bases left in between. The CDR3 is 15 residues long. CDR1 MNHEY and CDR2 SMNVEV come from the germline V gene (reference sequence). CDR3 sequence reads: CASSGVMGSNQPQHF. The CDR3 nucleotides read TGTGCCAGCAGTGGGGTCATGGGGAGCAATCAGCCCCAGCATTTT.

This chain joins TRBV5-1 and TRBJ2-5, with unresolved D. The CDR3 sequence is 16 residues long. Trimming pared 0 bases from V and 0 bases from J, leaving 12 bases between. CDR1 and CDR2 (germline): SGHRS, YFSETQ. CDR3 bases: TGCGCCAGCAGCTTGGCGCCTCTTCAAAACCAAGAGACCCAGTACTTC. This sequence encodes CASSLAPLQNQETQYF.

The J gene is TRBJ1-1, the V gene TRBV9, with D unclear. CDR1 is SGDLS, CDR2 YYNGEE, per germline. V lost 3 bases and J lost 3, with 6 bases in between. The CDR3 contains 12 residues. The CDR3 sequence: CASSAEDTEAFF. The CDR3 coding sequence is TGTGCCAGCAGCGCCGAGGACACTGAAGCTTTCTTT.

The table lists this clone with a count of one. This chain uses TRBV11-2 with TRBJ1-1, with a tentative D call TRBD1 (5 bases). In germline, CDR1 is SGHAT, CDR2 FQNNGV. CDR3 length: 14 amino acids. V lost 1 base to trimming and J lost 6 bases, with 12 bases between them. The DNA of the CDR3 is TGTGCCAGCAGCTTAGTGGGGGATTCGGCTGAAGCTTTCTTT. Translated: CASSLVGDSAEAFF. Together with reference TRBV11-2 and TRBJ1-1, the CDR3 gives the full variable domain: EAGVAQSPRYKIIEKRQSVAFWCNPISGHATLYWYQQILGQGPKLLIQFQNNGVVDDSQLPKDRFSAERLKGVDSTLKIQPAKLEDSAVYLCASSLVGDSAEAFFGQGTRLTVV.

The chain joins TRBV27 to TRBJ1-1, with 8 bases identical to TRBD1. Germline-derived CDR1 and CDR2 are MNHEY and SMNVEV (reference sequence). The CDR3 is 15 residues long. The ends lost 7 bases at V and 1 base at J; junction bases unmatched: 8. This chain's CDR3 is CASNAAGGRNTEAFF. In nucleotides, the CDR3 is TGTGCCAGCAATGCTGCAGGGGGCAGGAACACTGAAGCTTTCTTT.

The rearrangement joins TRBV7-2 to TRBJ1-2, with 7 bases identical to TRBD1. The germline gives CDR1 SGHTA, CDR2 FQGNSA. The CDR3 sequence is 15 residues long. Trimming removed 6 bases from V and 4 bases from J; junction bases left unmatched: 11. Here the CDR3 reads CASRPNRGGGYGYTF. The CDR3 DNA reads TGTGCCAGCAGGCCGAACAGGGGAGGTGGCTATGGCTACACCTTC. The complete variable domain, with remaining parts taken from reference TRBV7-2 and TRBJ1-2, reads GAGVSQSPSNKVTEKGKDVELRCDPISGHTALYWYRQSLGQGLEFLIYFQGNSAPDKSGLPSDRFSAERTGGSVSTLTIQRTQQEDSAVYLCASRPNRGGGYGYTFGSGTRLTVV.

V and J are TRBV7-8 and TRBJ2-7; 9 bases match TRBD1. The germline CDR1 and CDR2 sequences are SGHVS and FQNEAQ. This CDR3 comprises 14 residues. The trim removed 7 bases at V and 7 bases at J, leaving 11 bases unmatched. The CDR3, as DNA: TGTGCCAGCACCCTTGGGGACAGGGTGGGAGAGCAGTACTTC. Its translation: CASTLGDRVGEQYF. Combining the CDR3 with reference TRBV7-8 and TRBJ2-7 gives the whole variable domain GAGVSQSPRYKVAKRGQDVALRCDPISGHVSLFWYQQALGQGPEFLTYFQNEAQLDKSGLPSDRFFAERPEGSVSTLKIQRTQQEDSAVYLCASTLGDRVGEQYFGPGTRLTVT.

The V and J genes are TRBV3-1 (or the pseudogene TRBV3-2) and TRBJ2-1; D gene ambiguous. The germline V and J ends were trimmed by 4 bases and 5 bases, with 15 bases remaining between them. CDR3 size: 15 residues. Looked up from germline, CDR1 is LGHDT and CDR2 is YNNKEL (reference sequence). The chain's CDR3 is CASSLRVLINNEQFF. Here the CDR3 DNA reads TGTGCCAGCAGCCTAAGGGTGCTGATAAACAATGAGCAGTTCTTC.

This clone was counted ten times or more. V gene TRBV5-1 combines with J gene TRBJ2-1; no clear D gene. The germline V and J ends were trimmed by 0 bases and 8 bases, with 9 bases remaining between them. The CDR3 is 13 amino acids. Germline values: CDR1 SGHRS, CDR2 YFSETQ. The CDR3 DNA sequence: TGCGCCAGCAGCTTGGAGGCAGTACATGAGCAGTTCTTC. Amino acids: CASSLEAVHEQFF.

This chain joins TRBV5-1 and TRBJ2-2, with D tentatively TRBD1 or TRBD2 (6 bases each). V was cut by 3 bases and J by 4 bases, with 16 bases left in between. Germline CDR1 SGHRS, CDR2 YFSETQ. The length of the CDR3 is 16 residues. The CDR3 sequence: CASSSREGGRTGELFF. The CDR3 DNA reads TGCGCCAGCAGCTCTCGGGAAGGGGGGCGCACCGGGGAGCTGTTTTTT.

V is TRBV14 and J is TRBJ2-1; TRBD2 matches 7 bases. V shed 4 bases and J 5 bases; nucleotides not matched to a gene: 14. Germline V gives CDR1 SGHDN, CDR2 FVKESK. The length of the CDR3 is 17 residues. CDR3 in DNA: TGTGCCAGCAGCCGACGACTAGCACCCCTTACGAACAATGAGCAGTTCTTC. It codes for CASSRRLAPLTNNEQFF.

The V call is TRBV5-1, the J call TRBJ1-1, with D uncertain. CDR1 is SGHRS and CDR2 is YFSETQ in the germline V gene. V was clipped by 0 bases and J by 6 bases, with 12 bases between them. This CDR3 spans 14 amino acids. CDR3 sequence (DNA): TGCGCCAGCAGCTTGGAAGGGTTAGGAGCTGAAGCTTTCTTT. Protein sequence: CASSLEGLGAEAFF.

The chain couples TRBV2 to TRBJ2-4; TRBD1 or TRBD2 may be the D gene (6 bases each). Germline lookup yields CDR1 SNHLY and CDR2 FYNNEI. The CDR3 has 16 amino acids. V was shortened by 2 bases and J by 6 bases, with 17 bases between the two germline ends. The CDR3 sequence: CASSEPPVGGRNIQYF. In nucleotides, the CDR3 is TGTGCCAGCAGTGAACCCCCAGTTGGGGGGCGAAACATTCAGTACTTC.

DNA for the CDR3: TGTGCCACACGTAGCGGGAGTGCCTACGAGCAGTACTTC. This codes for CATRSGSAYEQYF. The chain employs TRBV6-5 and TRBJ2-7; 9 bases are shared with TRBD2. Germline values: CDR1 MNHEY, CDR2 SVGAGI. This CDR3 region has 13 residues. V trimming: 10 bases; J trimming: 2 bases; junction bases outside the gene matches: 6.

This chain uses TRBV2 with TRBJ2-5; 10 bases align to TRBD1. The length of the CDR3 is 17 residues. Germline CDR1 is SNHLY and CDR2 is FYNNEI. With V trimmed by 2 bases and J by 4 bases, 10 bases remained unmatched. Written as DNA, the CDR3 is TGTGCCAGCAGTGAACTCCGGGACAGGGGTGGGGGAGAGACCCAGTACTTC. Its protein is CASSELRDRGGGETQYF.

This chain joins TRBV4-1 and TRBJ1-6; unclear D gene. The V end lost 0 bases, the J end lost 6 bases, and 15 bases lay between the germline ends. The CDR3 runs 17 residues. The germline V gene encodes CDR1 MGHRA and CDR2 YSYEKL. CDR3 sequence: CASSQDRVVTSNSPLHF. DNA for the CDR3: TGCGCCAGCAGCCAAGATCGAGTGGTAACGTCTAATTCACCCCTCCACTTT.

The V and J genes are TRBV2 and TRBJ2-7, with D possibly being TRBD1 or TRBD2 (5 bases each). CDR1 is SNHLY and CDR2 is FYNNEI in the germline V gene. Trimming took 4 bases from V and 3 from J, leaving 13 bases between them. The CDR3 consists of 14 residues. CDR3 sequence: CASSVGPGHYEQYF. The CDR3 DNA sequence: TGTGCCAGCAGTGTGGGTCCGGGGCACTACGAGCAGTACTTC. The full variable domain, in which reference TRBV2 and TRBJ2-7 provide the parts outside the CDR3, is EPEVTQTPSHQVTQMGQEVILRCVPISNHLYFYWYRQILGQKVEFLVSFYNNEISEKSEIFDDQFSVERPDGSNFTLKIRSTKLEDSAMYFCASSVGPGHYEQYFGPGTRLTVT.

This clone has a single count. The V gene is TRBV7-6, the J gene TRBJ1-6; possibly TRBD1 for D (5 bases). Trimming shortened V by 0 bases and J by 7 bases, and 10 bases separated the two germline ends. The length of the CDR3 is 15 residues. Germline CDR1 reads SGHVS; CDR2 reads FNYEAQ. CDR3 amino acids: CASSLAGRANSPLHF. The DNA of the CDR3 is TGTGCCAGCAGCTTAGCGGGCAGGGCCAATTCACCCCTCCACTTT. The full variable domain, its missing parts supplied by reference TRBV7-6 and TRBJ1-6, is GAGVSQSPRYKVTKRGQDVALRCDPISGHVSLYWYRQALGQGPEFLTYFNYEAQQDKSGLPNDRFSAERPEGSISTLTIQRTEQRDSAMYRCASSLAGRANSPLHFGNGTRLTVT.